The clone carrying this T cell receptor (beta chain) appeared once. The sample is drawn from a study of blood T cell repertoires in COVID-19. The wider study: COVID-19 samples collected from the United States, Italy and Spain covered acute and convalescent phases.

The CDR3 has 14 amino acids. Germline V gene data show CDR1 as MNHNY and CDR2 as SVGAGI (reference sequence). V lost 6 bases, J lost 8 bases, and 4 bases stayed unmatched. In the authors' methods: How many nucleated cells were present was estimated from reference gene primer amplification. Libraries were prepared by immunoSEQ multiplex PCR; TCRdb keeps only in-frame clonotypes and omits some of them. The V and J calls and the clone size are those of that table, but D and trimming were determined from the DNA. The sample includes fewer than 250,000 clones, about 88% seen only once; the top ten take just over 0.7%.

The sequenced sample consisted of peripheral blood. The rearrangement links TRBV6-6 to TRBJ1-6; 10 bases line up with TRBD1. This sequence was found in a man in his forties or fifties with acute or convalescent COVID-19. DNA of the CDR3: TGTGCCAGCAGAAAGACAGGGGGCGATTCACCCCTCCACTTT. Amino acid sequence: CASRKTGGDSPLHF.